This T cell receptor beta chain was sequenced for a study of control samples from healthy donors and cancer patients. Some clones are missing from TCRdb's copy, which holds only in-frame ones; the method was immunoSEQ multiplex PCR. The sample yields 20,000 to 30,000 clones, 85% seen once. Per germline, CDR1 MNHEY and CDR2 SVGAGI. V dropped 0 bases and J dropped 3 bases, with 9 bases sitting between them. The CDR3 is made up of 14 amino acids. The sequence was collected from a woman in her fifties or sixties with head and neck cancer. The chain links TRBV6-5 to TRBJ2-7; D gene ambiguous. Input material: PBMCs. CDR3 region: CASSYSGSVYEQYF. CDR3 DNA: TGTGCCAGCAGTTACTCGGGCAGTGTCTACGAGCAGTACTTC.